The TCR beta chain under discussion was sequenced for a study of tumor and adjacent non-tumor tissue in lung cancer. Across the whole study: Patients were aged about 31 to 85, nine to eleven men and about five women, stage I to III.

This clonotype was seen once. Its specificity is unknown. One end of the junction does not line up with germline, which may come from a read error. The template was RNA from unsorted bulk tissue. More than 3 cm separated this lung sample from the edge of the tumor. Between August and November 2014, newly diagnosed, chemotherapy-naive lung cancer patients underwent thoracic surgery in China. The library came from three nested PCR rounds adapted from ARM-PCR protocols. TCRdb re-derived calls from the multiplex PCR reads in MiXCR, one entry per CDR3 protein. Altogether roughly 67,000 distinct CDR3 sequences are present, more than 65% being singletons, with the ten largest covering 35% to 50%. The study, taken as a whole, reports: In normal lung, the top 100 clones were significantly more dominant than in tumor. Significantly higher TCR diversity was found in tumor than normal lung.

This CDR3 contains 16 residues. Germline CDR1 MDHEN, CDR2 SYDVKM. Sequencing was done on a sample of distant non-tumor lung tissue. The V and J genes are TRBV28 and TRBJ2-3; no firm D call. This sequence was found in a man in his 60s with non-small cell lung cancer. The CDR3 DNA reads TGTGCCAGCATCGGGCGGAAGGGCCGTGTCACAGATACGCAATATTTT. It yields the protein CASIGRKGRVTDTQYF.